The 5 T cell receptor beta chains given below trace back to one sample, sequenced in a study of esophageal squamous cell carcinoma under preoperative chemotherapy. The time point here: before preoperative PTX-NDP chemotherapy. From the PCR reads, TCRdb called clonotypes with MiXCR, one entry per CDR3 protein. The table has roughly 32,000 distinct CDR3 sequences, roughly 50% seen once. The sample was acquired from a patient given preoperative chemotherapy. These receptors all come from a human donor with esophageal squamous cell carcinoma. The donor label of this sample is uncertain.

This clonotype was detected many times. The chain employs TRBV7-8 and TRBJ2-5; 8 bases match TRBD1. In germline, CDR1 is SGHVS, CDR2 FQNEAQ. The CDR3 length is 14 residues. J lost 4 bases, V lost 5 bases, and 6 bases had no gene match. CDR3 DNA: TGTGCCAGCAGCCTACTGACAGGGGCAGAGACCCAGTACTTC. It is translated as CASSLLTGAETQYF. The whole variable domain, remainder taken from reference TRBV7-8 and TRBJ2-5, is GAGVSQSPRYKVAKRGQDVALRCDPISGHVSLFWYQQALGQGPEFLTYFQNEAQLDKSGLPSDRFFAERPEGSVSTLKIQRTQQEDSAVYLCASSLLTGAETQYFGPGTRLLVL.

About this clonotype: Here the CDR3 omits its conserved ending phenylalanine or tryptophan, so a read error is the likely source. The CDR3: CASSLAAASGYNEQFP. For the CDR3, the DNA is TGTGCCAGCAGCTTAGCCGCCGCTAGCGGATACAATGAGCAGTTCCCC. V gene TRBV7-6 combines with J gene TRBJ2-7; 7 positions agree with TRBD2. The J call may be incorrect, as the DNA end agrees better with TRBJ2-1. The CDR3 runs 16 residues. From germline, CDR1 is SGHVS and CDR2 FNYEAQ.

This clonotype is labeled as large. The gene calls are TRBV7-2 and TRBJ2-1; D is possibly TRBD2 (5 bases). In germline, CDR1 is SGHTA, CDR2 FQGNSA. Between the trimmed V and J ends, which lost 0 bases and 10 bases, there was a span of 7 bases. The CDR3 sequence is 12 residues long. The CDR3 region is CASSLARREQFF. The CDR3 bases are TGTGCCAGCAGCTTAGCACGGAGGGAGCAGTTCTTC.

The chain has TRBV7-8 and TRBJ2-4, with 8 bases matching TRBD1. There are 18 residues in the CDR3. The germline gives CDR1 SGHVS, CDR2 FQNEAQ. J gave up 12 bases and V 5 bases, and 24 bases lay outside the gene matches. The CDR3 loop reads CASSRGLRGLGGKDTQYF. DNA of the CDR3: TGTGCCAGCAGCCGAGGACTCAGGGGGCTGGGAGGCAAAGACACTCAGTACTTC.

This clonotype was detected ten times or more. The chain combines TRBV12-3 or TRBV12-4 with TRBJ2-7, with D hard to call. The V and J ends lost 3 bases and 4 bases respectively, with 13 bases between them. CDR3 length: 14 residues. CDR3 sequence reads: CASSFFLNGYEQYF. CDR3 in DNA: TGTGCCAGCAGTTTCTTCCTAAACGGGTACGAGCAGTACTTC.